This T cell receptor (beta chain) was retrieved from a study of T cells in Graves' hyperthyroidism and ophthalmopathy. This clonotype was counted between two and nine times. Template material for amplifying TCR beta CDR3 regions consisted of RNA transcripts. HTBI primers were used for first-round RT-PCR of the TCR CDR3. TCRdb re-analysed the multiplex PCR reads in MiXCR, keeping a single row per CDR3 protein. This sample has about 480,000 distinct CDR3 sequences; around 15% occur once, and the top ten carry around 17%. V dropped 2 bases and J dropped 6 bases, with 10 bases sitting between them. The V gene's germline CDR1 is MNHNS and CDR2 SASEGT. CDR3 length equals 13 residues.

This chain links TRBV6-1 with TRBJ1-1, with D possibly matching TRBD1 (6 bases). The sequence was obtained from a woman between 18 and 29 years old with Graves' hyperthyroidism. The sequenced sample was blood. CDR3 nucleotide sequence: TGTGCCAGCAGTGAAAGGACAGCGTCTGAAGCTTTCTTT. Amino acids: CASSERTASEAFF.